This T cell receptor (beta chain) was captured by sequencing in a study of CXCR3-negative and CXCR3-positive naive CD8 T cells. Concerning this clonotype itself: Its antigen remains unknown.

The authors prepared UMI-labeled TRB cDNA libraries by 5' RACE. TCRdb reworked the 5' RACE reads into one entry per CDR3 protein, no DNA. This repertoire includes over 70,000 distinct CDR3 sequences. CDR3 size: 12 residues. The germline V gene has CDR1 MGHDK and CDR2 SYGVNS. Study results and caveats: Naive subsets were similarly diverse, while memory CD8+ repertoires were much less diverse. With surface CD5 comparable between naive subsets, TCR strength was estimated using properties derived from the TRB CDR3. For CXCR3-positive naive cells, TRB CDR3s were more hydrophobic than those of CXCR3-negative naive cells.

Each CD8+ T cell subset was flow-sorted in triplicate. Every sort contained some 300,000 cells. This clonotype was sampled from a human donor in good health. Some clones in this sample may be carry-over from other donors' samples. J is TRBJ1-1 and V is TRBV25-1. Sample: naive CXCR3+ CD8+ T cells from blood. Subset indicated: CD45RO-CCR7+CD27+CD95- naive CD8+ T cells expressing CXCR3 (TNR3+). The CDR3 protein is CASSEGGTEAFF.